The next 18 T cell receptor beta chains were all read from a single sample in a study of cytomegalovirus exposure and HLA in healthy donors. The data were produced by immunoSEQ multiplex PCR, yet TCRdb's version contains in-frame clones alone and is incomplete. The table includes about 170,000 clones, roughly nine tenths detected once. Sequencing was carried out using PBMCs. The receptors were sampled from a woman between 25 and 40 years old in good health and CMV-seronegative.

This rearrangement joins TRBV7-2 to TRBJ2-3, with 8 bases aligning to TRBD1. V gave up 6 bases and J gave up 1 base; unmatched junction bases: 6. The CDR3 covers 15 residues. Germline assignment: CDR1 SGHTA and CDR2 FQGNSA. CDR3 coding DNA: TGTGCCAGCAGTGGTACAGGGGGAGGCACAGATACGCAGTATTTT. Translated, it gives CASSGTGGGTDTQYF.

The V call is TRBV29-1, the J call TRBJ2-5, with 9 bases identical to TRBD2. Germline V CDR1 and CDR2: SQVTM, ANQGSEA. V trimming: 3 bases; J trimming: 4 bases; junction bases outside the gene matches: 9. CDR3 length: 15 residues. The CDR3 is CSVEASGTTGETQYF. The CDR3 DNA sequence: TGCAGCGTTGAGGCTAGCGGGACGACCGGAGAGACCCAGTACTTC.

The chain combines TRBV5-6 with TRBJ2-7; TRBD1 is a possible D gene (5 bases). Germline loops: CDR1 SGHDT, CDR2 YYEEEE. Trimming left V 1 base short and J 9 bases short, with 20 bases between. CDR3 size: 15 residues. The CDR3 loop is CASSLWGGAPRLQYF. Written as DNA, the CDR3 is TGTGCCAGCAGCTTGTGGGGTGGGGCCCCCCGCCTGCAGTACTTC.

V and J are TRBV6-5 and TRBJ1-1; 9 bases are a match to TRBD1. Per the germline V gene, CDR1 is MNHEY and CDR2 is SVGAGI. The CDR3 runs to 11 residues. V was clipped by 5 bases and J by 11 bases; unmatched bases: 3. For the CDR3, the DNA is TGTGCCAGCAGTCAAGGACAGGGGGCTTTCTTT. Its translation is CASSQGQGAFF.

The V call is TRBV5-6, the J call TRBJ2-5, with D unresolved. With 0 bases removed from V and 0 bases from J, the gap between germline ends came to 6 bases. Germline V lookup: CDR1 SGHDT, CDR2 YYEEEE. The CDR3 loop spans 14 amino acids. This CDR3 is CASSLGGYQETQYF. CDR3 nucleotide sequence: TGTGCCAGCAGCTTGGGTGGGTACCAAGAGACCCAGTACTTC.

The chain is built from TRBV28 and TRBJ2-3, with 7 bases matching TRBD1. Germline CDR1 MDHEN, CDR2 SYDVKM. V shed 6 bases and J 3 bases; nucleotides not matched to a gene: 15. CDR3 length: 17 residues. CDR3 DNA sequence: TGTGCCAGCAGCGCCAGTCCGGGACAGAGAAGTACAGATACGCAGTATTTT. Translating it yields CASSASPGQRSTDTQYF.

The genes are TRBV13 and TRBJ2-2; possibly TRBD1 for D (5 bases). The CDR3 has 15 amino acids. Germline V CDR1 and CDR2: PRHDT, FYEKMQ (reference sequence). V gave up 4 bases and J gave up 4 bases, with 13 bases separating them. In DNA, the CDR3 is TGTGCCAGCAGCTACCGGACAAAGGCCACCGGGGAGCTGTTTTTT. Amino acid sequence: CASSYRTKATGELFF.

This clone came up a few times. This chain joins TRBV15 and TRBJ2-1; 11 positions match TRBD2. CDR1 is LNHNV and CDR2 is YYDKDF in the germline V gene (reference sequence). After removal of 1 base from V and 3 bases from J, the junction contained 2 bases not matched to a gene. CDR3 length: 16 amino acids. CDR3 region: CATSRVSGGGYNEQFF. The CDR3 DNA reads TGTGCCACCAGCAGAGTTAGCGGGGGGGGCTACAATGAGCAGTTCTTC.

The rearrangement joins TRBV7-2 to TRBJ1-3, with TRBD1 identical over 7 bases. Germline CDR1 reads SGHTA; CDR2 reads FQGNSA. This CDR3 comprises 14 residues. The V segment lost 5 bases and the J segment 3 bases; nucleotides outside the gene matches: 4. In DNA form, the CDR3 reads TGTGCCAGCAGCGCGACAGGGAGTGGAAACACCATATATTTT. It translates to CASSATGSGNTIYF.

CDR3 amino acids: CASSFGLAVNEQFF. CDR3 bases: TGTGCCAGCAGCTTTGGACTAGCGGTAAATGAGCAGTTCTTC. The rearrangement uses TRBV7-2 and TRBJ2-1; 10 bases are a match to TRBD2. The CDR3 is 14 residues long. V was pared by 3 bases and J by 7 bases, with 3 bases of the junction left unmatched. The V gene's germline CDR1 is SGHTA and CDR2 FQGNSA.

The rearrangement links TRBV28 to TRBJ1-4; 7 nucleotides agree with TRBD1. Germline V gives CDR1 MDHEN, CDR2 SYDVKM. The CDR3 has 14 residues. The trim removed 2 bases at V and 3 bases at J, leaving 0 bases unmatched. CDR3 amino acids: CASSLTGANEKLFF. In DNA, the CDR3 is TGTGCCAGCAGTTTAACAGGGGCTAATGAAAAACTGTTTTTT.

The J gene is TRBJ1-3, the V gene TRBV27; a possible D gene is TRBD1 (6 bases). The V gene's germline CDR1 is MNHEY and CDR2 SMNVEV (reference sequence). The CDR3 consists of 15 residues. Trimming removed 3 bases from V and 4 bases from J, with 13 bases in between. The CDR3 region has the DNA TGTGCCAGCAGTTTTACAGGGTCTCCAGGAAACACCATATATTTT. This encodes CASSFTGSPGNTIYF.

CDR3 protein: CASSPRGQGGVAQETQYF. CDR3 nucleotides: TGTGCCAGTAGTCCCCGAGGACAGGGGGGGGTGGCCCAAGAGACCCAGTACTTC. The chain uses TRBV19 and TRBJ2-5, with TRBD1 identical over 10 bases. The CDR3 length is 18 residues. Losses at the gene ends were 5 bases for V and 1 base for J; bases not matched to a gene: 13. Germline CDR1 and CDR2: LNHDA and SQIVND (reference sequence).

The chain is built from TRBV16 and TRBJ2-3; maybe TRBD2 (6 bases). The V and J ends lost 6 bases and 6 bases respectively, with 13 bases between them. The CDR3 consists of 13 residues. Germline CDR1 reads KGHSY; CDR2 reads FQNENV. The CDR3, as DNA: TGTGCCAGCAGTCAGGGACTGACCGATACGCAGTATTTT. This translates into CASSQGLTDTQYF.

This clone has a single count. V usage is TRBV19 and J usage is TRBJ2-7, with D possibly TRBD2 on 6 matching bases. The germline CDR1 and CDR2 sequences are LNHDA and SQIVND (reference sequence). This CDR3 is 15 amino acids long. V lost 5 bases to trimming and J lost 4 bases, with 18 bases between them. CDR3 nucleotides: TGTGCCAGTAGTCACGCGACTAGAGGCGTTTACGAGCAGTACTTC. Encoded protein: CASSHATRGVYEQYF.

This clone was counted between two and nine times. The genes are TRBV7-6 and TRBJ2-7; D gene unclear. This CDR3 region has 14 residues. The V gene lost 5 bases and the J gene lost 3 bases, with 14 bases spanning the gap. In germline, CDR1 is SGHVS, CDR2 FNYEAQ. CDR3 residues: CASSPLTNSYEQYF. The CDR3 region has the DNA TGTGCCAGCAGCCCACTTACTAACAGCTACGAGCAGTACTTC.

This chain uses TRBV28 with TRBJ2-7, with TRBD1 identical over 7 bases. Germline CDR1 MDHEN, CDR2 SYDVKM. This CDR3 has 13 amino acids. The junction had 4 bases not matched to a gene; V was cut back by 2 bases and J by 6 bases. The chain's CDR3 is CASSLTGAGEQYF. The CDR3 DNA is TGTGCCAGCAGTTTAACAGGGGCTGGCGAGCAGTACTTC.

The gene calls are TRBV7-6 and TRBJ2-6; either TRBD1 or TRBD2 may supply D (5 bases each). V gave up 2 bases and J gave up 1 base, with 15 bases separating them. Per the germline V gene, CDR1 is SGHVS and CDR2 is FNYEAQ. The CDR3 contains 18 residues. This chain's CDR3 is CASSLNEGILSGANVLTF. The CDR3, as DNA: TGTGCCAGCAGCTTAAATGAGGGGATACTTTCTGGGGCCAACGTCCTGACTTTC.